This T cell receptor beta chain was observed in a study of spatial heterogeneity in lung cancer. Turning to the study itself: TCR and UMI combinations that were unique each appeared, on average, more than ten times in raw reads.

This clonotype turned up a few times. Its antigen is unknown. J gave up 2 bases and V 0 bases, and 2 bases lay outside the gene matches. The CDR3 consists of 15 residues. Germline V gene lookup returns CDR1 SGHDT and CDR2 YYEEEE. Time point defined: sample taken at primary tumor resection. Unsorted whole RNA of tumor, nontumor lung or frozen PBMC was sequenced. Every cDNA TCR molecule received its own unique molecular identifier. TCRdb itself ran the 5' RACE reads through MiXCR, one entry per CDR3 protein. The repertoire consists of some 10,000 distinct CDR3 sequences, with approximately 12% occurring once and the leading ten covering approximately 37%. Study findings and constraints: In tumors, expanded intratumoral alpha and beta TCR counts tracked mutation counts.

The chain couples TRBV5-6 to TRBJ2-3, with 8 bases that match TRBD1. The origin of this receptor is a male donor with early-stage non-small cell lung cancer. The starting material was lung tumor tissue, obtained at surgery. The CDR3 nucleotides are TGTGCCAGCAGCTTGGGACAGGGGTACACAGATACGCAGTATTTT. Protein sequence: CASSLGQGYTDTQYF.